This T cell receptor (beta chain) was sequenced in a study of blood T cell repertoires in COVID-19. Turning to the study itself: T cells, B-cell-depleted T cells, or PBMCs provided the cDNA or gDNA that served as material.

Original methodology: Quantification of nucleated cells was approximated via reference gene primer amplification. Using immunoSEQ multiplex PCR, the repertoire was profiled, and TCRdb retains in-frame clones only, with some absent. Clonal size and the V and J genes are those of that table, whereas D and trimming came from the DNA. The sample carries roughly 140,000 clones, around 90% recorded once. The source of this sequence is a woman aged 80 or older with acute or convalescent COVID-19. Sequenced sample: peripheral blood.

CDR3 amino acids: CASSLAQGNTIYF. CDR3 DNA: TGTGCCAGCAGCTTAGCCCAGGGAAACACCATATATTTT. V and J are TRBV11-2 and TRBJ1-3, with no clear D. Germline V gene lookup returns CDR1 SGHAT and CDR2 FQNNGV. Trimming stripped 1 base from V and 4 bases from J, with 5 bases between. The CDR3 is 13 residues long.